The 18 T cell receptor beta chains given below trace back to one sample, sequenced in a study of CXCR3-negative and CXCR3-positive naive CD8 T cells. Each TRB cDNA library was prepared by 5' RACE (with UMI labels). TCRdb reprocessed the 5' RACE reads and stores each CDR3 protein as one record, lacking DNA. Here the sample table reports roughly 90,000 distinct CDR3 sequences. Sequencing was done on a sample of naive CXCR3- CD8+ T cells from blood. Stated subset: CD45RO-CCR7+CD27+CD95- naive CD8+ T cells lacking CXCR3 (TNR3-). The receptors stem from a human donor in good health. Some clones in this sample may be carry-over from other donors' samples.

The J gene is TRBJ2-7, the V gene TRBV29-1; absent DNA, TCRdb's TRBD2 call cannot be checked. CDR3 length: 16 residues. The germline CDR1 and CDR2 sequences are SQVTM and ANQGSEA. The CDR3: CSVEGDGTSGPYEQYF.

This chain joins TRBV10-2 and TRBJ1-1; TCRdb picks TRBD1, but there is no DNA to check that call. Germline V gene sequence: CDR1 WSHSY, CDR2 SAAADI. The CDR3 length is 12 residues. Here the CDR3 reads CATRKGQEKAFF.

The chain recombines TRBV5-1 with TRBJ2-7; TCRdb gives TRBD2 as the D gene, but with no DNA this cannot be confirmed. Per the germline V gene, CDR1 is SGHRS and CDR2 is YFSETQ. The CDR3 loop spans 15 amino acids. This CDR3 is CASSLEVAASYEQYF.

The rearrangement uses TRBV6-5 and TRBJ2-7; TCRdb designates TRBD1, a call that cannot be tested without DNA. CDR3 length equals 13 residues. The germline CDR1 and CDR2 sequences are MNHEY and SVGAGI. The CDR3 spells CATATLPEGEQYF.

This chain links TRBV5-1 with TRBJ1-1; TCRdb's assignment of TRBD1 cannot be checked, as there is no DNA. This CDR3 is 15 amino acids long. Per the germline V gene, CDR1 is SGHRS and CDR2 is YFSETQ. The CDR3 loop is CASSSDRGQDTEAFF.

The chain joins TRBV5-5 to TRBJ2-7. Germline CDR1 is SGHKS and CDR2 is YYEKEE (reference sequence). There are 13 residues in the CDR3. The CDR3 sequence is CASSFSRVGEQYF.

CDR3 sequence reads: CSARVLGHEEQPQHF. The chain employs TRBV20-1 and TRBJ1-5. CDR1 DFQATT and CDR2 SNEGSKA come from the germline V gene (reference sequence). CDR3 length: 15 amino acids.

The rearrangement uses TRBV28 and TRBJ1-6. The CDR3 sequence is 18 residues long. Germline V gene lookup returns CDR1 MDHEN and CDR2 SYDVKM. The CDR3 region is CASSRGPSGMSYNSPLHF.

V gene TRBV6-5 combines with J gene TRBJ2-7; absent DNA, TCRdb's TRBD1 call cannot be checked. From germline, CDR1 is MNHEY and CDR2 SVGAGI. The CDR3 has 13 amino acids. CDR3: CASSTLAGGKQYF.

This sequence joins TRBV6-4 and TRBJ2-3. CDR1 is MRHNA, CDR2 SNTAGT, per germline. This CDR3 has 13 residues. This CDR3 reads CASSDLGTDTQYF.

J is TRBJ2-1 and V is TRBV12-3 or TRBV12-4. CDR3 length: 12 amino acids. CDR3 loop: CASSFPYNEQFF.

The chain combines TRBV7-8 with TRBJ2-7; TCRdb picks TRBD1, but there is no DNA to check that call. Germline V CDR1 and CDR2: SGHVS, FQNEAQ. CDR3 length equals 13 residues. CDR3 loop: CASSLQGIYEQYF. Based on the CDR3 plus reference TRBV7-8 and TRBJ2-7, the full variable domain is GAGVSQSPRYKVAKRGQDVALRCDPISGHVSLFWYQQALGQGPEFLTYFQNEAQLDKSGLPSDRFFAERPEGSVSTLKIQRTQQEDSAVYLCASSLQGIYEQYFGPGTRLTVT.

The J gene is TRBJ2-2, the V gene TRBV23-1; TCRdb designates TRBD2, a call that cannot be tested without DNA. TRBV23-1 qualifies as an ORF whose function is uncertain. The CDR3 spans 14 residues. The CDR3 sequence: CASRVRQGAGELFF.

The rearrangement joins TRBV5-6 to TRBJ2-5. The CDR3 is 14 amino acids. CDR1 and CDR2 (germline): SGHDT, YYEEEE. The CDR3 loop is CASSWDRGVETQYF.

This chain uses TRBV2 with TRBJ2-7; the TCRdb call, TRBD1, lacks DNA for checking. The CDR3 has 15 amino acids. Germline CDR1 is SNHLY and CDR2 is FYNNEI. CDR3 amino acids: CANHKTGGAGYEQYF. Supplemented by reference TRBV2 and TRBJ2-7, the full variable domain reads EPEVTQTPSHQVTQMGQEVILRCVPISNHLYFYWYRQILGQKVEFLVSFYNNEISEKSEIFDDQFSVERPDGSNFTLKIRSTKLEDSAMYFCANHKTGGAGYEQYFGPGTRLTVT.

The genes are TRBV12-3 or TRBV12-4 and TRBJ2-3; TCRdb reports TRBD2, a call that lacks DNA to check it against. The CDR3 sequence is 17 residues long. The CDR3 reads CASSLATSGRSTDTQYF.

The rearrangement joins TRBV28 to TRBJ2-1; TCRdb designates TRBD1, a call that cannot be tested without DNA. The germline V gene encodes CDR1 MDHEN and CDR2 SYDVKM. The CDR3 loop spans 15 amino acids. CDR3 residues: CASSLGQGAYNEQFF.

V is TRBV29-1 and J is TRBJ1-2. Looked up from germline, CDR1 is SQVTM and CDR2 is ANQGSEA. This CDR3 is built from 13 residues. The CDR3 protein is CSVEWEFDYGYTF. Combining the CDR3 with reference TRBV29-1 and TRBJ1-2 gives the whole variable domain SAVISQKPSRDICQRGTSLTIQCQVDSQVTMMFWYRQQPGQSLTLIATANQGSEATYESGFVIDKFPISRPNLTFSTLTVSNMSPEDSSIYLCSVEWEFDYGYTFGSGTRLTVV.